The entry that follows covers one T cell receptor beta chain sequence. The antigen is not known. This record belongs to a study of T cells in Graves' hyperthyroidism and ophthalmopathy. Findings and limits, study-wide: Most thyroid clonotypes expanded above 0.001 were also detected in blood.

The CDR3 regions of TCR beta were amplified from RNA transcripts. HTBI primers drove first-round RT-PCR of the TCR CDR3. Using its own MiXCR run on the multiplex PCR reads, TCRdb lists one record per CDR3 protein. This table holds 250,000 to 300,000 distinct CDR3 sequences, about 19% found once. Germline values: CDR1 SEHNR, CDR2 FQNEAQ (reference sequence). The germline V and J ends were trimmed by 6 bases and 14 bases, with 16 bases remaining between them. This CDR3 comprises 12 residues. This TCR came from a man aged 45-65 years with Graves' ophthalmopathy. The sample taken for sequencing was blood. The V gene is TRBV7-9, the J gene TRBJ1-4; no reliable D call. The CDR3 is CASSPSRLILFF. In DNA, the CDR3 is TGTGCCAGCAGTCCCAGCCGGTTAATCCTGTTTTTT. Variable domain in full (rest from reference TRBV7-9 and TRBJ1-4): DTGVSQNPRHKITKRGQNVTFRCDPISEHNRLYWYRQTLGQGPEFLTYFQNEAQLEKSRLLSDRFSAERPKGSFSTLEIQRTEQGDSAMYLCASSPSRLILFFGSGTQLSVL.